This TCR beta chain was identified in a study of T cell repertoires in cytomegalovirus infection. Turning to the study itself: TCR beta signatures that were public indicated CMV infection and matching HLA type.

As concerns this clonotype: Its antigen is as yet unknown.

Each CDR3 protein is one row after TCRdb ran MiXCR on the reads. Altogether fewer than 60,000 distinct CDR3 sequences are present, around 20% being singletons, with the ten largest covering around four fifths. The receptor comes from a human donor in good health (CMV status not recorded). Some clones in this sample may be carry-over from other donors' samples. The source was CD8+ T cells from cultured PBMCs, collected from culture after CMV antigen stimulation.

DNA for the CDR3: TGTGCCAGCAGTTACTGGAACACTGAAGCTTTCTTT. Residues: CASSYWNTEAFF. The V and J genes are TRBV6-2 or TRBV6-3 and TRBJ1-1; D is ambiguous. Trimming shortened V by 1 base and J by 1 base, and 1 base separated the two germline ends. CDR1 MNHEY and CDR2 SVGEGT come from the germline V gene. This CDR3 region has 12 residues.